One and the same sample provided the 11 T cell receptor beta chains below, sequenced in a study of blood T cell repertoires in COVID-19. Data came from immunoSEQ multiplex PCR; TCRdb stores just in-frame clones and leaves some out. The table includes 140,000 to 150,000 clones, 80% to 90% detected once. Sequencing was performed on peripheral blood. These receptors all stem from a woman aged 45 to 65 with acute or convalescent COVID-19.

The chain has TRBV6-6 and TRBJ2-7; D unresolved. The CDR3 spans 12 residues. Trimming removed 6 bases at V and 0 bases at J, with 6 bases between. Germline values: CDR1 MNHNY, CDR2 SVGAGI (reference sequence). For the CDR3, the DNA is TGTGCCAGCAGCCAGGACTCCTACGAGCAGTACTTC. Protein product: CASSQDSYEQYF.

This clone was counted only a few times. The CDR3 loop reads CASSRPGTGNGQPQHF. The CDR3 DNA sequence: TGTGCCAGCTCCCGTCCCGGGACAGGGAATGGGCAGCCCCAGCATTTT. The genes are TRBV18 and TRBJ1-5; 9 bases line up with TRBD1. The CDR3 has 16 residues. V lost 6 bases and J lost 7; bases outside the gene matches: 13. CDR1 KGHSH and CDR2 LQKENI come from the germline V gene.

The J gene is TRBJ1-1, the V gene TRBV6-2 or TRBV6-3; no reliable D call. This CDR3 is built from 11 residues. The V end was cut by 6 bases, the J end by 8 bases, with 10 bases between. Germline V gives CDR1 MNHEY, CDR2 SVGEGT. The CDR3, as DNA: TGTGCCAGCAGCGACGGAGGGGAAGCTTTCTTT. It encodes CASSDGGEAFF.

The chain employs TRBV27 and TRBJ2-2; D unclear. CDR3 size: 13 residues. V was clipped by 2 bases and J by 8 bases, with 9 bases between them. From germline, CDR1 is MNHEY and CDR2 SMNVEV (reference sequence). CDR3 DNA sequence: TGTGCCAGCAGTTTAATGTCGGAGGGGGAGCTGTTTTTT. Amino acid sequence: CASSLMSEGELFF.

V is TRBV5-4 and J is TRBJ1-2; 7 bases map to TRBD1. V was clipped by 3 bases and J by 8 bases; unmatched bases: 7. This CDR3 contains 13 residues. Germline V lookup: CDR1 SGHNT, CDR2 YYREEE (reference sequence). DNA of the CDR3: TGTGCCAGCAGCTCGAGAGGGGGCCTGGGCTACACCTTC. Protein: CASSSRGGLGYTF.

This clone came up a few times. This rearrangement joins TRBV3-1 (or the pseudogene TRBV3-2) to TRBJ2-1; tentatively, D is TRBD2 (6 bases). Germline CDR1 LGHDT, CDR2 YNNKEL (reference sequence). The CDR3 is made up of 13 amino acids. The V end lost 3 bases, the J end lost 6 bases, and 9 bases lay between the germline ends. The CDR3 DNA sequence: TGTGCCAGCAGCCAGATGACTAGCAATGAGCAGTTCTTC. Its protein is CASSQMTSNEQFF.

This clone has a single count. The chain uses TRBV19 and TRBJ2-6; possible D gene TRBD2, 5 bases. This CDR3 region has 16 residues. Germline CDR1 reads LNHDA; CDR2 reads SQIVND (reference sequence). Trimming cost V 8 bases and J 0 bases, with 14 bases left between them. The CDR3 sequence: CASSRASSSGANVLTF. The CDR3 DNA sequence: TGTGCCAGTTCGAGGGCAAGCTCCTCTGGGGCCAACGTCCTGACTTTC.

The V call is TRBV4-1, the J call TRBJ2-3, with TRBD2 matching 7 bases. Germline V gene data show CDR1 as MGHRA and CDR2 as YSYEKL. The CDR3 is 15 residues long. V trimming: 4 bases; J trimming: 1 base; junction bases outside the gene matches: 5. The CDR3 nucleotides read TGCGCCAGCAGCCGGACCGGACTAGGCACAGATACGCAGTATTTT. It yields the protein CASSRTGLGTDTQYF.

The rearrangement joins TRBV19 to TRBJ1-5; 8 bases map to TRBD1. Per germline, CDR1 LNHDA and CDR2 SQIVND (reference sequence). After removal of 6 bases from V and 0 bases from J, the junction contained 7 bases not matched to a gene. The CDR3 loop spans 16 amino acids. The CDR3: CASRWGTGDSNQPQHF. In DNA form, the CDR3 reads TGTGCCAGTAGATGGGGGACAGGAGATAGCAATCAGCCCCAGCATTTT.

V gene TRBV21-1 combines with J gene TRBJ2-1; TRBD2 is taken as the D call from the table, unchecked against the DNA. TRBV21-1 is a pseudogene locus. The CDR3 has 17 residues. The CDR3 DNA follows: TGTGCCAGCAGGGGACTAGCGGGGGGAGCCGGCCGCAATGAGCAGTTCTTC. This gives the protein CASRGLAGGAGRNEQFF.

The rearrangement links TRBV18 to TRBJ2-7, with 7 bases aligning to TRBD2. Per the germline V gene, CDR1 is KGHSH and CDR2 is LQKENI. The CDR3 loop spans 13 amino acids. The V segment lost 6 bases and the J segment 5 bases; nucleotides outside the gene matches: 7. CDR3 region: CASSPPGGDEQYF. The CDR3 DNA follows: TGTGCCAGCTCCCCTCCGGGAGGCGACGAGCAGTACTTC.